Here is one T cell receptor beta chain with its context. Its target is not known. The sample originates from a study of radiotherapy plus CTLA-4 blockade in lung cancer. General study points: Reported findings show early blood T cell clone dynamics, with interferon-beta, best predicted response.

Clones were read by immunoSEQ multiplex PCR, and TCRdb kept only the in-frame ones, dropping some. This repertoire shows about 120,000 clones, 90% found once; its top ten account for 5.5% to 8.5%. V was shortened by 8 bases and J by 3 bases, with 11 bases between the two germline ends. The CDR3 sequence is 13 residues long. Germline lookup yields CDR1 MNHEY and CDR2 SVGAGI. This chain links TRBV6-5 with TRBJ1-5; no firm D call. This clonotype was obtained from a human donor with non-small cell lung cancer that progressed on radiotherapy plus ipilimumab. Sequenced material: peripheral blood, taken from a patient treated with radiotherapy plus ipilimumab. The CDR3 DNA sequence: TGTGCCAGCGGACCGAACCTCAATCAGCCCCAGCATTTT. It encodes CASGPNLNQPQHF.